Presented here are 5 T cell receptor beta chains from one specimen sequenced in a study of regulatory T cells in long-lasting Graves disease. CDR3 regions were amplified by Arm-PCR using iRepertoire HTBI primers to build TCR beta libraries. TCRdb analysed the multiplex PCR reads with MiXCR anew, one entry per CDR3 protein. The data contain about 660,000 distinct CDR3 sequences, approximately 29% of them seen just once; the ten biggest clones take up 40% to 55%. Sample time point: persistent/refractory GD, antithyroid drugs over 5 years with positive TRAb. From PBMCs, RNA was extracted and then used to make the TCR library. Here the sequenced sample was peripheral blood mononuclear cells (PBMCs), taken when the disease was refractory, from a patient treated with antithyroid drugs. These receptors were collected from a female donor with Graves disease.

This clonotype has a count of ten or more. The genes are TRBV20-1 and TRBJ1-2; a weak D match, TRBD1 (5 bases). V shed 3 bases and J shed 0 bases, with 11 bases lying between them. Germline CDR1 is DFQATT and CDR2 is SNEGSKA (reference sequence). The CDR3 spans 14 residues. DNA for the CDR3: TGCAGTGCTAGCAGACAGCCAGCTAACTATGGCTACACCTTC. This codes for CSASRQPANYGYTF.

The count of this clonotype is one. The chain employs TRBV19 and TRBJ2-5; the D gene is possibly TRBD2 (5 bases). The CDR3 spans 14 residues. Per germline, CDR1 LNHDA and CDR2 SQIVND (reference sequence). Trimming took 5 bases from V and 0 from J, leaving 10 bases between them. The chain's CDR3 is CASSVTRNQETQYF. CDR3 sequence (DNA): TGTGCCAGTAGTGTTACTAGGAACCAAGAGACCCAGTACTTC. Combining the CDR3 with reference TRBV19 and TRBJ2-5 gives the whole variable domain DGGITQSPKYLFRKEGQNVTLSCEQNLNHDAMYWYRQDPGQGLRLIYYSQIVNDFQKGDIAEGYSVSREKKESFPLTVTSAQKNPTAFYLCASSVTRNQETQYFGPGTRLLVL.

The CDR3 nucleotides are TGTGCCAGCAGCTTAGCCAGGACGGAGGGCCACGCGTACGAGCAGTACTTC. This encodes CASSLARTEGHAYEQYF. This sequence joins TRBV7-6 and TRBJ2-7; a possible D gene is TRBD2 (6 bases). Germline CDR1 SGHVS, CDR2 FNYEAQ. CDR3 size: 17 residues. Between the trimmed V and J ends, which lost 0 bases and 4 bases, there was a span of 19 bases.

This sequence joins TRBV7-3 and TRBJ1-1; a possible D gene is TRBD1 (5 bases). This CDR3 has 16 residues. CDR1 is SGHTA and CDR2 is FQGTGA in the germline V gene. V gave up 5 bases and J gave up 5 bases, with 21 bases separating them. CDR3 region: CASSLGREGLGTEAFF. The CDR3 DNA follows: TGTGCCAGCAGCCTGGGCCGAGAGGGGTTGGGGACTGAAGCTTTCTTT.

This clonotype was seen at least ten times. The gene calls are TRBV20-1 and TRBJ1-1, with no clear D. Germline V lookup: CDR1 DFQATT, CDR2 SNEGSKA (reference sequence). Trimming stripped 6 bases from V and 5 bases from J, with 19 bases between. CDR3 length equals 14 residues. The CDR3 nucleotides are TGCAGTGCGCAAAAGGGTGCTTTGGGGACTGAAGCTTTCTTT. Encoded protein: CSAQKGALGTEAFF.